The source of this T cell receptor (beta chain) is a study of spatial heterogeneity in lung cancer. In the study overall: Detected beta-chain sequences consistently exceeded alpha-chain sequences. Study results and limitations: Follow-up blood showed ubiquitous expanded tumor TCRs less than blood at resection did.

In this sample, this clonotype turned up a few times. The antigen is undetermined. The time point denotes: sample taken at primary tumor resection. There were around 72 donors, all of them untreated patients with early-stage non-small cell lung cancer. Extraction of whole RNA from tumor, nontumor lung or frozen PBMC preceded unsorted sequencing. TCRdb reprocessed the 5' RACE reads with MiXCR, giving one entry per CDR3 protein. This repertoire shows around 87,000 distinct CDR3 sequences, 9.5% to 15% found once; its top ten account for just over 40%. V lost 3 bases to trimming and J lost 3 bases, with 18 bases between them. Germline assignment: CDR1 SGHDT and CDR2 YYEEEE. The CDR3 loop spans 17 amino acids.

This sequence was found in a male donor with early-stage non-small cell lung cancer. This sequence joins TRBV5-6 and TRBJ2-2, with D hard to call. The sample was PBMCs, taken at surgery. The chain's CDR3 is CASSSPLAPMDTGELFF. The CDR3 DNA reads TGTGCCAGCAGCTCCCCGTTAGCCCCAATGGACACCGGGGAGCTGTTTTTT.